This TCR beta chain was obtained from a study of blood T cells in healthy people across ages. Through a sample-barcoded 5' primer and a J-beta primer mix, a second PCR was run for about 6 to 11 cycles. With 12 random nucleotides, a template-switch adaptor tagged each individual cDNA molecule. Each CDR3 protein is one row after TCRdb ran MiXCR on the 5' RACE reads. This table holds about 770,000 distinct CDR3 sequences, approximately 48% found once. This CDR3 region has 18 residues. The germline CDR1 and CDR2 sequences are SGHNT and YENEEA. The V end lost 1 base, the J end lost 1 base, and 19 bases lay between the germline ends.

The V gene is TRBV11-3, the J gene TRBJ2-5, with D perhaps being TRBD1 or TRBD2 (5 bases each). The TCR sequence derives from a man in his sixties in good health. Sequenced sample: blood. The DNA of the CDR3 is TGTGCCAGCAGCTTAGTCCTGTGGGGGATGATTCCCCAAGAGACCCAGTACTTC. The encoded protein is CASSLVLWGMIPQETQYF.